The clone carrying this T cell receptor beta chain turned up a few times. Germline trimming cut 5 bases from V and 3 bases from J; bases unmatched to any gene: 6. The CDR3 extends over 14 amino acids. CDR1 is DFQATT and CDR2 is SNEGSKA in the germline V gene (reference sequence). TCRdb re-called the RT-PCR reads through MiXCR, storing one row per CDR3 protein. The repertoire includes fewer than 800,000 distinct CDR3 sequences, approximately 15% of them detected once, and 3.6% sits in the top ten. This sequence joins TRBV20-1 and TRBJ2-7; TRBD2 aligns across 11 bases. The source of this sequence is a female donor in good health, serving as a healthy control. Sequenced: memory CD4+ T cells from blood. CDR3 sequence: CSAPLAGGLYEQYF. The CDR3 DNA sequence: TGCAGTGCTCCGCTAGCGGGAGGTCTCTACGAGCAGTACTTC.